One sample yielded the 9 T cell receptor beta chains listed below, sequenced in a study of blood T cell repertoires in COVID-19. The method was immunoSEQ multiplex PCR; TCRdb's version includes in-frame clones alone and lacks a portion of them. This table has around 78,000 clones, roughly 89% appearing once. The sequenced sample was PBMCs or T cells enriched from blood (not recorded which). All receptors derive from a woman between 45 and 65 years old with acute COVID-19.

The chain employs TRBV11-3 and TRBJ2-1; 11 positions match TRBD2. J gave up 7 bases and V 1 base, and 12 bases lay outside the gene matches. The CDR3 covers 18 residues. CDR1 is SGHNT, CDR2 YENEEA, per germline. CDR3 DNA sequence: TGTGCCAGCAGCTTAGCCCCACCCCTAGCGGGGGGTGGTAATGAGCAGTTCTTC. This translates into CASSLAPPLAGGGNEQFF.

The sample holds a few counts of this clone. V gene TRBV3-1 (or the pseudogene TRBV3-2) combines with J gene TRBJ2-7; TRBD1 matches 8 bases. Germline CDR1 reads LGHDT; CDR2 reads YNNKEL (reference sequence). V lost 0 bases to trimming and J lost 6 bases; unmatched junction nucleotides: 7. The CDR3 has 15 amino acids. The CDR3 DNA reads as TGTGCCAGCAGCCAAGATGGGCAGGGGGCCCGCGAGCAGTACTTC. Protein product: CASSQDGQGAREQYF.

In this sample, this clone turned up a few times. The chain carries TRBV14 and TRBJ2-3; 9 bases are shared with TRBD2. V was clipped by 4 bases and J by 4 bases; unmatched bases: 9. This CDR3 contains 16 residues. Germline CDR1 SGHDN, CDR2 FVKESK. CDR3 sequence reads: CASSPWTSASSDTQYF. In DNA form, the CDR3 reads TGTGCCAGCAGCCCGTGGACTAGCGCTAGTTCAGATACGCAGTATTTT. Based on the CDR3 plus reference TRBV14 and TRBJ2-3, the full variable domain is EAGVTQFPSHSVIEKGQTVTLRCDPISGHDNLYWYRRVMGKEIKFLLHFVKESKQDESGMPNNRFLAERTGGTYSTLKVQPAELEDSGVYFCASSPWTSASSDTQYFGPGTRLTVL.

The rearrangement joins TRBV30 to TRBJ1-5; 7 bases are shared with TRBD1. V was pared by 0 bases and J by 4 bases, with 12 bases of the junction left unmatched. CDR3 size: 17 residues. The germline V gene encodes CDR1 GTSNPN and CDR2 SVGIG (reference sequence). CDR3 loop: CAWSVGQGVFGNQPQHF. The CDR3 region has the DNA TGTGCCTGGAGTGTAGGGCAGGGGGTATTTGGGAATCAGCCCCAGCATTTT.

This clone was observed a single time. This sequence joins TRBV11-1 and TRBJ2-2; no clear D gene. Germline V CDR1 and CDR2: SGHAT, FQDESV (reference sequence). CDR3 length: 15 amino acids. Trimming took 4 bases from V and 4 from J, leaving 13 bases between them. The CDR3 is CASSSRLASTGELFF. For the CDR3, the DNA is TGTGCCAGCAGCTCTCGACTTGCCAGCACCGGGGAGCTGTTTTTT.

The chain is built from TRBV6-8 and TRBJ2-1; no definite D call. Trimming pared 5 bases from V and 0 bases from J, leaving 20 bases between. CDR1 and CDR2 (germline): MNHGY, SAAAGT. There are 18 residues in the CDR3. CDR3 loop: CASSLVNRKPDSYNEQFF. CDR3 DNA: TGTGCCAGCAGTCTGGTAAACAGAAAACCTGACTCCTACAATGAGCAGTTCTTC.

This chain connects TRBV5-1 to TRBJ2-1; D is unclear. V shed 0 bases and J shed 3 bases, with 10 bases lying between them. From germline, CDR1 is SGHRS and CDR2 YFSETQ. This CDR3 contains 15 residues. The DNA for the CDR3 is TGCGCCAGCAGCTTGGCCCGAAACAGCTACAATGAGCAGTTCTTC. As protein: CASSLARNSYNEQFF. Drawing the rest from reference TRBV5-1 and TRBJ2-1, the complete variable domain is KAGVTQTPRYLIKTRGQQVTLSCSPISGHRSVSWYQQTPGQGLQFLFEYFSETQRNKGNFPGRFSGRQFSNSRSEMNVSTLELGDSALYLCASSLARNSYNEQFFGPGTRLTVL.

The chain combines TRBV7-9 with TRBJ1-2; D is possibly TRBD1 (5 bases). The V end lost 5 bases, the J end lost 3 bases, and 7 bases lay between the germline ends. CDR1 and CDR2 from the germline V gene are SEHNR and FQNEAQ (reference sequence). This CDR3 is 12 amino acids long. CDR3 coding DNA: TGTGCCAGCAGCCTACAGGACTATGGCTACACCTTC. Its protein is CASSLQDYGYTF.

The chain recombines TRBV6-4 with TRBJ1-2; 8 bases align to TRBD1. The V gene's germline CDR1 is MRHNA and CDR2 SNTAGT. The CDR3 length is 15 residues. Unmatched junction bases numbered 12, after V lost 6 bases and J lost 6 bases. CDR3 in DNA: TGTGCCAGCAGCGCTGACAGGGGCCAGGGAAATGGCTACACCTTC. The encoded protein is CASSADRGQGNGYTF.